Shown below are 3 T cell receptor beta chains from a single sample sequenced in a study of CD8 T cells in ankylosing spondylitis. Using its own MiXCR run on the 5' RACE reads, TCRdb lists one record per CDR3 protein. The sample has around 210,000 distinct CDR3 sequences; around 8% are singletons. The sequenced sample consisted of blood, either unsorted or a sorted T cell fraction (not recorded which). These receptors came from a female donor with ankylosing spondylitis or in good health (not recorded which).

This clonotype was observed many times. The CDR3 coding sequence is TGCAGTGCGCGGGGCACTCCAACTAATGAAAAACTGTTTTTT. Translating gives CSARGTPTNEKLFF. This sequence joins TRBV20-1 and TRBJ1-4, with a possible D match to TRBD1 (5 bases). Trimming removed 6 bases at V and 0 bases at J, with 11 bases between. Germline V gene lookup returns CDR1 DFQATT and CDR2 SNEGSKA (reference sequence). The CDR3 length is 14 residues.

This rearrangement joins TRBV6-6 to TRBJ1-5; D is unclear. From germline, CDR1 is MNHNY and CDR2 SVGAGI (reference sequence). Trimming took 2 bases from V and 5 from J, leaving 7 bases between them. The CDR3 loop spans 13 amino acids. The CDR3 DNA follows: TGTGCCAGCAGTTACCAATTCGATCAGCCCCAGCATTTT. Its translation: CASSYQFDQPQHF.

This clonotype has just a few counts. The chain couples TRBV7-9 to TRBJ2-1; TRBD2 aligns across 7 bases. Germline V lookup: CDR1 SEHNR, CDR2 FQNEAQ (reference sequence). J gave up 2 bases and V 3 bases, and 7 bases lay outside the gene matches. There are 16 residues in the CDR3. This CDR3 is CASSFSGPRTYNEQFF. The CDR3 region has the DNA TGTGCCAGCAGCTTTAGCGGGCCTCGCACCTACAATGAGCAGTTCTTC. The whole variable domain, filled in from reference TRBV7-9 and TRBJ2-1, reads DTGVSQNPRHKITKRGQNVTFRCDPISEHNRLYWYRQTLGQGPEFLTYFQNEAQLEKSRLLSDRFSAERPKGSFSTLEIQRTEQGDSAMYLCASSFSGPRTYNEQFFGPGTRLTVL.